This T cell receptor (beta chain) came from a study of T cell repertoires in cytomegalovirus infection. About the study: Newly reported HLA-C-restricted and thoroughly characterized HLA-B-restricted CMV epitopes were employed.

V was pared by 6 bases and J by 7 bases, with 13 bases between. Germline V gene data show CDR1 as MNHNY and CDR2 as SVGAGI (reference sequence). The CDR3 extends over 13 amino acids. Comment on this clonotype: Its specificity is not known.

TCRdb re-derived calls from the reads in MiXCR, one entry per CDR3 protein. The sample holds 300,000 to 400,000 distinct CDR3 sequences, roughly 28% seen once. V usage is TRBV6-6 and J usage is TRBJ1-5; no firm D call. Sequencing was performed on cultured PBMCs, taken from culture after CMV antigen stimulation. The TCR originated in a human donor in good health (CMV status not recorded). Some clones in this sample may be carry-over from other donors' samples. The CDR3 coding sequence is TGTGCCAGCAGCTCCCACGAATCCCAGCCCCAGCATTTT. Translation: CASSSHESQPQHF.